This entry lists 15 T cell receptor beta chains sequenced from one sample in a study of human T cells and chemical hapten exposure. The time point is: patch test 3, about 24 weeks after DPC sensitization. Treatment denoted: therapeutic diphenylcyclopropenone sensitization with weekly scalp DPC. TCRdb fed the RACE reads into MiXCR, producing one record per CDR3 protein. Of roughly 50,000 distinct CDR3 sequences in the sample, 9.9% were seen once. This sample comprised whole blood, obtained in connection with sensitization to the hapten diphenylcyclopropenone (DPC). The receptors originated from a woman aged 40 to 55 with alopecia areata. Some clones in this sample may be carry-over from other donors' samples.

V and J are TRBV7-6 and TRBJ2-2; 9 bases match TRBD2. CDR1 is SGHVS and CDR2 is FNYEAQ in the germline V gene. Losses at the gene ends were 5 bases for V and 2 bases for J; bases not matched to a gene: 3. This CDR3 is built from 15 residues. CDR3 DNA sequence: TGTGCCAGCAGCATTAGCGGGGGAAACACCGGGGAGCTGTTTTTT. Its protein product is CASSISGGNTGELFF.

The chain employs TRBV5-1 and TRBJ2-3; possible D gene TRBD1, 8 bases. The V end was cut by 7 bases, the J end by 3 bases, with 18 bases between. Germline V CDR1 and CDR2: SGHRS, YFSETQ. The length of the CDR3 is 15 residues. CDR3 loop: CASPTLQGGTDTQYF. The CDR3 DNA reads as TGCGCCAGCCCCACCCTACAGGGGGGGACAGATACGCAGTATTTT.

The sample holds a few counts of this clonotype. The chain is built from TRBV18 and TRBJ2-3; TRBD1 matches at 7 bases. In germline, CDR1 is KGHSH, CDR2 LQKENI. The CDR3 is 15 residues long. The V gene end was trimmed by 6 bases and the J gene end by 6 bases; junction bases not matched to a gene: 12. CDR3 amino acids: CASSPGQVLMDTQYF. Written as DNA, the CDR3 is TGTGCCAGCTCCCCTGGACAGGTTTTGATGGATACGCAGTATTTT.

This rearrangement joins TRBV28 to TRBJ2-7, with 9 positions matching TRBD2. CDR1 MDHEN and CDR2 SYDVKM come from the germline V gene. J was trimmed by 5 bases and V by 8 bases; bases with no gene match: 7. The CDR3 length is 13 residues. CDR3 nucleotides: TGTGCCAGCTACGCGGGGGGGCAAAACGAGCAGTACTTC. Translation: CASYAGGQNEQYF. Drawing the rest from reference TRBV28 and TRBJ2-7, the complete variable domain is DVKVTQSSRYLVKRTGEKVFLECVQDMDHENMFWYRQDPGLGLRLIYFSYDVKMKEKGDIPEGYSVSREKKERFSLILESASTNQTSMYLCASYAGGQNEQYFGPGTRLTVT.

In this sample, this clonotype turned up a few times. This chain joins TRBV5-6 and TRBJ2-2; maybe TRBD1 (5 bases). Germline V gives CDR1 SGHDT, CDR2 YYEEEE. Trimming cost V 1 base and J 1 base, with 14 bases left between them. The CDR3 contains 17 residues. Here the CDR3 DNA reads TGTGCCAGCAGCTTGCCCCAGATGACAGTGAACACCGGGGAGCTGTTTTTT. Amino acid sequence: CASSLPQMTVNTGELFF.

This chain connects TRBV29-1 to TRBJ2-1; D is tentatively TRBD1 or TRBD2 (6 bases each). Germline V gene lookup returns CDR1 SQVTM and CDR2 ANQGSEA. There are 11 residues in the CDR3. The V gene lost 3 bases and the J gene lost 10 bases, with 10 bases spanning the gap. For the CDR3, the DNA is TGCAGCGTTGAGGGGGGCCAAGAGCAGTTCTTC. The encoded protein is CSVEGGQEQFF.

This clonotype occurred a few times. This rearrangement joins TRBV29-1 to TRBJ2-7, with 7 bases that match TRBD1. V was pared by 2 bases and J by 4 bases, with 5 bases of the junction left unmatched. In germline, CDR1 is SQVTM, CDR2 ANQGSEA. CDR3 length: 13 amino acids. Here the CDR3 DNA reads TGCAGCGTTGAAAGACAGGGAGTGTACGAGCAGTACTTC. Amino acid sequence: CSVERQGVYEQYF.

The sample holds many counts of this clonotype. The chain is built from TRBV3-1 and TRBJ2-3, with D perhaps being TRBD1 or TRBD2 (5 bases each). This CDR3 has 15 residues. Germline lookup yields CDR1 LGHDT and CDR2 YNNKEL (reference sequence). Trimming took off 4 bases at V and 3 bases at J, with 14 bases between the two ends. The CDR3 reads CASSPSPGPTDTQYF. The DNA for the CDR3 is TGTGCCAGCAGCCCATCCCCGGGGCCGACAGATACGCAGTATTTT.

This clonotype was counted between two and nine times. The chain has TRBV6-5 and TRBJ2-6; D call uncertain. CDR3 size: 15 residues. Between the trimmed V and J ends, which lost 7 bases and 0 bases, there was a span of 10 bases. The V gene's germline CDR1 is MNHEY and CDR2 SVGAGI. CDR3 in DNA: TGTGCCAGCACTCCCGGATTCTCTGGGGCCAACGTCCTGACTTTC. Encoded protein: CASTPGFSGANVLTF.

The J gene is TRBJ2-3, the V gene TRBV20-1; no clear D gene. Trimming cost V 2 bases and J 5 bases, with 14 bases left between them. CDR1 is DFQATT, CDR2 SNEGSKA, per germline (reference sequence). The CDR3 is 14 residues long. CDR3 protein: CSARPDGSRDTQYF. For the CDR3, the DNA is TGCAGTGCTAGACCGGACGGGTCCCGAGATACGCAGTATTTT.

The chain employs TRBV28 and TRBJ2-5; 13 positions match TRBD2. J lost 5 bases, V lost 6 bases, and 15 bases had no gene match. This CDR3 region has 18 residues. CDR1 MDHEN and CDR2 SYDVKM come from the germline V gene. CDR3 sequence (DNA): TGTGCCAGCAGGCAGCAGATGGGACTAGCGGGGAGGGAGGAGACCCAGTACTTC. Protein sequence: CASRQQMGLAGREETQYF.

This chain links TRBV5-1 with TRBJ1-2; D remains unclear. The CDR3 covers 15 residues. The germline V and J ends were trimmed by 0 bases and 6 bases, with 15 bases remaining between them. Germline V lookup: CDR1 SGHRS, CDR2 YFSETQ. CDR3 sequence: CASSLDSSGSNGYTF. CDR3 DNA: TGCGCCAGCAGCTTGGACAGCTCCGGGTCGAATGGCTACACCTTC.

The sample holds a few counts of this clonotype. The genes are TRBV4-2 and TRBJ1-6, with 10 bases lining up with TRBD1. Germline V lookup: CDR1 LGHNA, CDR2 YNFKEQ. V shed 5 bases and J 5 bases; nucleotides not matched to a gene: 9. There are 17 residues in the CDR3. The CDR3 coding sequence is TGTGCCAGCAGCACACATCCCGGGACAGGGGATAATTCACCCCTCCACTTT. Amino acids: CASSTHPGTGDNSPLHF.

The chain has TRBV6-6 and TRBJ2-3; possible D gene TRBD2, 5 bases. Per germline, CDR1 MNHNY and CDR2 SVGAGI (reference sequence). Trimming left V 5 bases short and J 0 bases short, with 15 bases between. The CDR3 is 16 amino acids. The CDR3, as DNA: TGTGCCAGCAGTCCCCGGGGTGGCTCTAGCACAGATACGCAGTATTTT. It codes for CASSPRGGSSTDTQYF.

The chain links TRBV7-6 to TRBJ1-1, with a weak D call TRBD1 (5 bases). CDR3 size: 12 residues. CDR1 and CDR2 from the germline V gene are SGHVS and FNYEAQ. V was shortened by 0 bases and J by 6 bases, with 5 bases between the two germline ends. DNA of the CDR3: TGTGCCAGCAGCTTAGCGGGGGCTGAAGCTTTCTTT. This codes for CASSLAGAEAFF.